Presented here are 23 T cell receptor beta chains from one specimen sequenced in a study of early T cells in non-severe SARS-CoV-2 infection. TCRdb recomputed calls from the 5' RACE reads with MiXCR, one row per CDR3 protein. The sample yields 20,000 to 25,000 distinct CDR3 sequences, roughly 4.5% seen once. Input material: whole blood. The receptor set was obtained from an adult who was a healthcare worker with PCR-confirmed SARS-CoV-2 infection or an uninfected control (not recorded which).

This clonotype turned up a few times. The chain carries TRBV29-1 and TRBJ1-1; D is undetermined. The CDR3 has 13 residues. The V and J ends lost 4 bases and 0 bases respectively, with 9 bases between them. The germline V gene encodes CDR1 SQVTM and CDR2 ANQGSEA. The DNA of the CDR3 is TGCAGCGTTGTAGAAAGGATGAACACTGAAGCTTTCTTT. Translated: CSVVERMNTEAFF.

This clonotype was counted between two and nine times. The rearrangement links TRBV20-1 to TRBJ2-7; 10 positions agree with TRBD2. CDR1 DFQATT and CDR2 SNEGSKA come from the germline V gene (reference sequence). After removal of 2 bases from V and 4 bases from J, the junction contained 14 bases not matched to a gene. The CDR3 has 17 amino acids. CDR3 bases: TGCAGTGCTAGACCATTAAGTATAGCGGGGGGTAGGTACGAGCAGTACTTC. It is translated as CSARPLSIAGGRYEQYF.

There are many counts of this clonotype. The chain links TRBV12-3 or TRBV12-4 to TRBJ1-3; D remains unclear. Trimming took off 6 bases at V and 0 bases at J, with 12 bases between the two ends. This CDR3 has 15 residues. The CDR3 region has the DNA TGTGCCAGCAGCCCCGTGGTGTACTCTGGAAACACCATATATTTT. This codes for CASSPVVYSGNTIYF.

A few counts support this clonotype. J is TRBJ1-5 and V is TRBV4-3, with unresolved D. This CDR3 is 15 amino acids long. In germline, CDR1 is LGHNA, CDR2 YSLEER. Trimming stripped 0 bases from V and 1 base from J, with 7 bases between. Written as DNA, the CDR3 is TGCGCCAGCAGCCAAGAAGGCCAGAGCAATCAGCCCCAGCATTTT. Amino acids: CASSQEGQSNQPQHF.

The V gene is TRBV18, the J gene TRBJ1-2, with D possibly matching TRBD1 (6 bases). This CDR3 is built from 14 residues. Trimming removed 0 bases from V and 7 bases from J, with 12 bases in between. The germline gives CDR1 KGHSH, CDR2 LQKENI. CDR3: CASSPPSQGFGYTF. In DNA form, the CDR3 reads TGTGCCAGCTCACCACCGTCACAGGGTTTTGGCTACACCTTC. The full variable domain, its missing parts supplied by reference TRBV18 and TRBJ1-2, is NAGVMQNPRHLVRRRGQEARLRCSPMKGHSHVYWYRQLPEEGLKFMVYLQKENIIDESGMPKERFSAEFPKEGPSILRIQQVVRGDSAAYFCASSPPSQGFGYTFGSGTRLTVV.

The rearrangement links TRBV12-3 or TRBV12-4 to TRBJ2-3, with 10 nucleotides matching TRBD2. V lost 6 bases and J lost 1; bases outside the gene matches: 4. The CDR3 spans 15 residues. CDR3 amino acids: CASSPTSGGTDTQYF. The CDR3 coding sequence is TGTGCCAGCAGCCCCACTAGCGGGGGCACAGATACGCAGTATTTT.

In its sample, this clonotype was seen many times. The CDR3: CASSPEKWESSYEQYF. The CDR3 nucleotides read TGTGCCAGCTCACCAGAGAAGTGGGAGAGCTCCTACGAGCAGTACTTC. The chain is built from TRBV18 and TRBJ2-7; perhaps TRBD2 as D (5 bases). The CDR3 runs to 16 residues. The ends were cut back, 2 bases at V and 0 bases at J, with 14 bases in the middle. Germline V CDR1 and CDR2: KGHSH, LQKENI. Combining the CDR3 with reference TRBV18 and TRBJ2-7 gives the whole variable domain NAGVMQNPRHLVRRRGQEARLRCSPMKGHSHVYWYRQLPEEGLKFMVYLQKENIIDESGMPKERFSAEFPKEGPSILRIQQVVRGDSAAYFCASSPEKWESSYEQYFGPGTRLTVT.

The table lists this clonotype with many counts. This rearrangement joins TRBV18 to TRBJ1-1; D unresolved. CDR1 is KGHSH, CDR2 LQKENI, per germline. This CDR3 comprises 15 residues. V was clipped by 5 bases and J by 1 base, with 14 bases between them. In DNA form, the CDR3 reads TGTGCCAGCTCAAAAAATTCACAGAAGAACACTGAAGCTTTCTTT. Its protein product is CASSKNSQKNTEAFF. The whole variable domain, remainder taken from reference TRBV18 and TRBJ1-1, is NAGVMQNPRHLVRRRGQEARLRCSPMKGHSHVYWYRQLPEEGLKFMVYLQKENIIDESGMPKERFSAEFPKEGPSILRIQQVVRGDSAAYFCASSKNSQKNTEAFFGQGTRLTVV.

This clonotype is medium-sized. The chain carries TRBV12-3 or TRBV12-4 and TRBJ1-1, with TRBD1 as a possible D gene (5 bases). V was cut by 6 bases and J by 3 bases, with 14 bases left in between. The CDR3 runs 14 residues. The CDR3: CASSPDSWDTEAFF. CDR3 in DNA: TGTGCCAGCAGCCCTGACAGTTGGGACACTGAAGCTTTCTTT.

The V gene is TRBV12-3 or TRBV12-4, the J gene TRBJ1-6, with D unclear. This CDR3 region has 14 residues. V was clipped by 1 base and J by 8 bases, with 9 bases between them. The CDR3 sequence: CASSLGQKDSPLHF. The CDR3 DNA reads as TGTGCCAGCAGTTTAGGTCAGAAAGATTCACCCCTCCACTTT.

There are a few counts of this clonotype. This may arise from a read error, as a much more abundant clone is one base away. V is TRBV14 and J is TRBJ2-3; 12 bases fit TRBD1. The CDR3 spans 15 residues. Looked up from germline, CDR1 is SGHDN and CDR2 is FVKESK. CDR3 sequence: CANSQVGTGGDTQYF. The CDR3 region has the DNA TGTGCCAACAGCCAAGTTGGGACAGGGGGCGATACGCAGTATTTT.

There are many counts of this clonotype. The rearrangement uses TRBV3-1 and TRBJ2-1; tentative D call: TRBD2 (6 bases). Deletions cut 0 bases from V and 6 bases from J, with 9 bases between. The V gene's germline CDR1 is LGHDT and CDR2 YNNKEL (reference sequence). The CDR3 has 14 amino acids. The CDR3 DNA follows: TGTGCCAGCAGCCAAGAGGGGGGTGGCAATGAGCAGTTCTTC. It is translated as CASSQEGGGNEQFF.

This clonotype was seen a few times. V is TRBV15 and J is TRBJ2-5; 13 bases are a match to TRBD2. V lost 2 bases to trimming and J lost 2 bases; unmatched junction nucleotides: 2. Germline V gene data show CDR1 as LNHNV and CDR2 as YYDKDF (reference sequence). This CDR3 is built from 16 residues. CDR3 residues: CATSRPGLAGQETQYF. CDR3 DNA: TGTGCCACCAGCAGACCGGGACTAGCGGGGCAAGAGACCCAGTACTTC.

This clonotype was seen ten or more times. This chain links TRBV20-1 with TRBJ2-3; the D gene could be TRBD1 or TRBD2 (5 bases each). The CDR3 runs 14 residues. CDR1 and CDR2 (germline): DFQATT, SNEGSKA (reference sequence). V was trimmed by 3 bases and J by 2 bases, leaving 12 bases between them. The CDR3 spells CSARRDGFTDTQYF. The CDR3 DNA is TGCAGTGCTAGGAGGGACGGTTTCACAGATACGCAGTATTTT.

This clonotype was found many times. The chain uses TRBV20-1 and TRBJ2-6; unclear D gene. The ends were cut back, 4 bases at V and 0 bases at J, with 10 bases in the middle. The CDR3 spans 15 residues. CDR1 and CDR2 (germline): DFQATT, SNEGSKA (reference sequence). CDR3 region: CSAKAPSSGANVLTF. The CDR3 nucleotides are TGCAGTGCTAAGGCGCCCAGCTCTGGGGCCAACGTCCTGACTTTC.

This clonotype came up many times. This chain connects TRBV7-9 to TRBJ2-7, with 7 bases lining up with TRBD2. CDR1 and CDR2 from the germline V gene are SEHNR and FQNEAQ (reference sequence). This CDR3 contains 14 residues. With 5 bases clipped from V and 2 bases from J, the junction kept 6 bases outside the gene matches. In nucleotides, the CDR3 is TGTGCCAGCAGCCTCTCGGGGACTACCTACGAGCAGTACTTC. Protein sequence: CASSLSGTTYEQYF.

This clonotype was seen repeatedly, ten times or more. The gene calls are TRBV6-5 and TRBJ2-7, with TRBD2 matching 11 bases. Trimming took 6 bases from V and 4 from J; bases not matched to a gene: 5. The CDR3 contains 14 residues. Germline CDR1 and CDR2: MNHEY and SVGAGI. CDR3 nucleotides: TGTGCCAGCAGGACTAGCGGGGCTCAGTACGAGCAGTACTTC. Its protein is CASRTSGAQYEQYF.

On this clonotype itself: A much larger clonotype is one base distant, so this may be a read error. The V call is TRBV5-1, the J call TRBJ2-5; D is ambiguous. V was clipped by 0 bases and J by 5 bases, with 8 bases between them. The CDR3 runs 13 residues. CDR1 and CDR2 (germline): SGHRS, YFSETQ. The CDR3 DNA reads as TGCGCCAGCAGCTTGGAGGATATGGAGACCCAGTACTTC. Its protein is CASSLEDMETQYF.

This chain links TRBV5-4 with TRBJ1-2; tentatively, D is TRBD1 (6 bases). V was trimmed by 4 bases and J by 4 bases, leaving 14 bases between them. Germline CDR1 SGHNT, CDR2 YYREEE (reference sequence). This CDR3 is built from 14 residues. CDR3 in amino acids: CASSPREGGYGYTF. In DNA, the CDR3 is TGTGCCAGCAGCCCCCGCGAGGGGGGCTATGGCTACACCTTC.

This clonotype appeared many times. The V and J genes are TRBV19 and TRBJ2-7; 7 bases are a match to TRBD1. V lost 3 bases, J lost 2 bases, and 7 bases stayed unmatched. Germline lookup yields CDR1 LNHDA and CDR2 SQIVND (reference sequence). The CDR3 runs to 15 residues. The CDR3 DNA sequence: TGTGCCAGTAGTATCGAGACAGGGCGGCCCTACGAGCAGTACTTC. Translated: CASSIETGRPYEQYF. Full variable domain (rest looked up from reference TRBV19 and TRBJ2-7): DGGITQSPKYLFRKEGQNVTLSCEQNLNHDAMYWYRQDPGQGLRLIYYSQIVNDFQKGDIAEGYSVSREKKESFPLTVTSAQKNPTAFYLCASSIETGRPYEQYFGPGTRLTVT.

This clonotype was seen many times. The V call is TRBV9, the J call TRBJ1-1; the match to TRBD1 covers 10 bases. The CDR3 has 17 residues. Germline V CDR1 and CDR2: SGDLS, YYNGEE. The V gene end was trimmed by 4 bases and the J gene end by 5 bases; junction bases not matched to a gene: 14. The CDR3 here is CASSLSYGTGVLTEAFF. For the CDR3, the DNA is TGTGCCAGCAGCCTCAGCTATGGGACAGGGGTTTTAACTGAAGCTTTCTTT.

At least ten counts were recorded for this clonotype. The chain links TRBV20-1 to TRBJ1-6, with 7 nucleotides matching TRBD1. CDR1 is DFQATT, CDR2 SNEGSKA, per germline (reference sequence). V was clipped by 0 bases and J by 10 bases; unmatched bases: 12. The CDR3 loop spans 16 amino acids. In DNA, the CDR3 is TGCAGTGCTAGAGATCCCCGGCAGGGGGAGGACTCACCCCTCCACTTT. The encoded protein is CSARDPRQGEDSPLHF.

This clonotype came up many times. Written as DNA, the CDR3 is TGCAGCGTTGAAGGTCTCCTGGGGGCGGGCACAGATACGCAGTATTTT. Encoded protein: CSVEGLLGAGTDTQYF. The chain combines TRBV29-1 with TRBJ2-3, with TRBD1 as a possible D gene (6 bases). The germline CDR1 and CDR2 sequences are SQVTM and ANQGSEA. This CDR3 is built from 16 residues. Trimming removed 1 base from V and 1 base from J, with 15 bases in between.